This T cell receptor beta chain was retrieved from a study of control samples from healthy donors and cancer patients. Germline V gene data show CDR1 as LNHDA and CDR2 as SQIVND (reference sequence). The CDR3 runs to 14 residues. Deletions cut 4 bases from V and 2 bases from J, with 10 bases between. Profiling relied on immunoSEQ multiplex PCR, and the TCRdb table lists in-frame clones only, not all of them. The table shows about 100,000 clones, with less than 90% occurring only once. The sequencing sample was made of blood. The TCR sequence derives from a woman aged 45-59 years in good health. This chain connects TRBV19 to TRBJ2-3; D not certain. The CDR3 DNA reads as TGTGCCAGTAGTAGGCGCAGCCCCACAGATACGCAGTATTTT. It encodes CASSRRSPTDTQYF.